This TCR beta chain was sequenced during a study of prognosis after radiotherapy for stage I lung cancer (dated by TCRdb to 2020 to 2022). As for the study more broadly: Between early 2018 and 2019, 20 or so stage I NSCLC patients were enrolled in Nanjing, China. Some 15 patients presented with newly diagnosed primary stage I lung tumors, and about five carried oligometastatic NSCLC following surgical resection of the primary tumor. All patients were regarded as medically inoperable, because of comorbidities in roughly twelve patients and refusal of surgery in roughly seven patients. The cohort included about a dozen men and a handful of women, with a median age of around 70 years and a range of about 53 to 90 years. Eleven to twelve patients had adenocarcinoma and seven had squamous cell carcinoma as the tumor histology. SBRT was delivered in 3 to 5 fractions with a biologically effective dose of at least 100 Gy, and image-guided IMRT or VMAT was used for delivery. In every patient, SBRT was given without any concurrent therapy. After SBRT, distant metastases developed in about 20% of the 19 patients at a median of around seven months, while the remaining 15 patients had no significant progression. This study profiled peripheral blood TCR beta repertoires from stage I NSCLC patients before and after stereotactic body radiotherapy and linked the repertoires to distant failure. The study took one blood sample before SBRT and one after SBRT from each of roughly 20 patients and sequenced all 40 or so samples. Broad study findings and their caveats: None of the reported P values were adjusted for multiple comparisons. Post-SBRT Shannon entropy and its change from baseline were lower in patients who developed distant metastases; baseline Shannon entropy was not associated with metastases. TRBV and TRBJ usage frequencies reportedly varied with metastasis status, involving two V genes at baseline and several V and two J genes after SBRT. Unique TCR clone counts fell after SBRT (median 10,088 before versus roughly 6,200 after; Wilcoxon paired P=0.011). The small cohort and short follow-up limited the study, so independent validation of the findings is needed. Tumor specificity of expanded TCR clones was not determined.

Two rounds of multiplex PCR on genomic DNA were used to amplify the TCR beta CDR3 region. The first PCR round used primers specific to each TRBV and TRBJ gene, with sequences filed in Chinese patent CN105087789A. Universal primers were used in the second PCR round. The Roche High Pure PCR Template Preparation Kit was used to extract genomic DNA from frozen PBMCs. Paired-end sequencing with 151 bp reads was performed on the libraries using an Illumina HiSeq 3000. For the original study's pipeline: CutAdapt was used to discard raw reads that did not contain the multiplex PCR primer sequences. High-quality paired reads were merged into contigs with PEAR. By aligning each contig to reference sequences, MiXCR assigned the TRB V, D and J gene segments to that contig. CDR3 sequences were clustered by base quality and sequence similarity to remove sequencing errors. Shannon entropy, normalized by the natural log of the productive TCR sequence number, served as the measure of diversity. Clonality was computed as one minus the ratio of Shannon entropy to the natural log of the number of unique clonotypes. Progression-free survival cut-offs for repertoire metrics were chosen using the Youden index of ROC curves, with analyses run in R 3.5.3. The public reads were reanalyzed by TCRdb: fastp trimming at Q25, MiXCR alignment, in-frame beta chains only. One record per CDR3 amino acid sequence lists the most common genes and DNA. The V and J calls were determined by TCRdb, not by the authors. This sample gives about 17,000 distinct CDR3 sequences in total; more than 15% of them show up just once. The ten largest clonotypes hold less than 50% of the sample.

In regard to this clonotype: The antigen it recognizes is unknown. Base quality data are lacking; no much larger clone is found one base away.

A history of other malignancies or of prior chemotherapy or radiotherapy was absent in all patients, and node-negative disease was shown on CT and PET/CT in all patients. At each of two time points, about 6 milliliters of peripheral venous blood were collected in EDTA tubes. Ficoll-Paque Plus density-gradient centrifugation was used to isolate PBMCs. Right after collection, samples were kept at -80 degrees C until analysis. Material: PBMCs, obtained before or after stereotactic body radiation therapy (not recorded which). This receptor was taken from a donor of 50 years or more with non-small cell lung cancer.

The CDR3 corresponds to CASSFGTGELFF. The sequenced DNA: TGTGCCAGCAGTTTCGGAACCGGGGAGCTGTTTTTT. The chain is encoded by TRBV27 joined to TRBJ2-2, with the identity of the D gene unclear. Trimming costs V 3 bases and J 5 bases, and their ends lie 4 bases apart. CDR1 and CDR2 are drawn from the germline V gene (reference sequence): MNHEY, SMNVEV. Counted from cysteine to phenylalanine, this CDR3 has 12 amino acids. Kept here is only the CDR3 DNA, which spans 36 bases and is read in frame from base 1.